These 17 T cell receptor beta chains were sequenced from one sample in a study of Ad26.COV2.S vaccination and SARS-CoV-2 variants. Assay used: immunoSEQ multiplex PCR; TCRdb lists only in-frame clones, some missing. This sample has about 350,000 clones, with about 89% found just once. Treatment indicated: roughly 20 received Ad26.COV2.S at low or high dose, single or two shots; five or six received placebo; per-sample allocation not given. Sampling occurred on day 63 after the first vaccine or placebo injection. The sequencing used peripheral blood, collected in a trial of Ad26.COV2.S vaccine versus placebo. The receptors stem from a person between 18 and 60 years old who received the Ad26.COV2.S COVID-19 vaccine or a placebo.

The count of this clone is one. J is TRBJ1-4 and V is TRBV9; D unresolved. The CDR3 consists of 14 residues. V shed 3 bases and J shed 7 bases, with 13 bases lying between them. In germline, CDR1 is SGDLS, CDR2 YYNGEE. CDR3 nucleotides: TGTGCCAGCAGCGAGGGTGCAGGAAGTGAAAAACTGTTTTTT. Protein sequence: CASSEGAGSEKLFF.

The chain couples TRBV6-1 to TRBJ2-7; TRBD1 agrees at 7 bases. The CDR3 has 18 amino acids. V shed 4 bases, J shed 0 bases, and the junction held 15 bases outside the gene matches. CDR1 is MNHNS and CDR2 is SASEGT in the germline V gene. CDR3 sequence reads: CASSAPRKGGESSYEQYF. CDR3 DNA sequence: TGTGCCAGCAGTGCACCCCGAAAAGGGGGCGAGAGCTCCTACGAGCAGTACTTC.

V usage is TRBV10-2 and J usage is TRBJ2-1; no clear D. The CDR3 is 14 residues long. Germline V gene data show CDR1 as WSHSY and CDR2 as SAAADI. The ends were cut back, 9 bases at V and 0 bases at J, with 12 bases in the middle. This CDR3 is CASDTTDSYNEQFF. In DNA, the CDR3 is TGCGCCAGTGATACCACCGACTCCTACAATGAGCAGTTCTTC.

By proportion, this clone is medium-sized. The CDR3 region has the DNA TGTGCCAGCAGCTCCGGACTAGGAGGGGTTGGAGATACGCAGTATTTT. Its translation: CASSSGLGGVGDTQYF. The rearrangement joins TRBV7-2 to TRBJ2-3, with TRBD2 identical over 7 bases. The germline CDR1 and CDR2 sequences are SGHTA and FQGNSA. With V trimmed by 4 bases and J by 5 bases, 12 bases remained unmatched. The CDR3 has 16 amino acids.

V usage is TRBV4-2 and J usage is TRBJ2-2; 9 bases fit TRBD2. CDR1 and CDR2 from the germline V gene are LGHNA and YNFKEQ. The CDR3 is 18 amino acids. V lost 1 base to trimming and J lost 6 bases; unmatched junction nucleotides: 12. The CDR3 DNA reads as TGTGCCAGCAGCCAAGCCCTTACCCCCGCGGGAGGGCCCGGGGAGCTGTTTTTT. Translated: CASSQALTPAGGPGELFF.

The rearrangement links TRBV5-1 to TRBJ1-4; D is ambiguous. This CDR3 has 13 residues. CDR1 and CDR2 (germline): SGHRS, YFSETQ. V gave up 5 bases and J gave up 6 bases, with 11 bases separating them. CDR3 loop: CASSEVSDEKLFF. The CDR3 nucleotides are TGCGCCAGCAGTGAAGTGTCAGATGAAAAACTGTTTTTT.

This clone was seen just once. The J gene is TRBJ2-7, the V gene TRBV27, with 16 bases identical to TRBD2. The germline CDR1 and CDR2 sequences are MNHEY and SMNVEV (reference sequence). The V segment lost 5 bases and the J segment 4 bases; nucleotides outside the gene matches: 5. This CDR3 is built from 16 residues. The CDR3 loop is CASSPSGLAGGYEQYF. CDR3 DNA sequence: TGTGCCAGCAGTCCCTCGGGACTAGCGGGAGGGTACGAGCAGTACTTC.

This clone was counted only a few times. The J gene is TRBJ1-3, the V gene TRBV4-1, with 7 nucleotides matching TRBD1. Germline values: CDR1 MGHRA, CDR2 YSYEKL. The CDR3 sequence is 17 residues long. Unmatched junction bases numbered 11, after V lost 3 bases and J lost 3 bases. The CDR3 loop is CASSHQDRPTHGNTIYF. The CDR3 coding sequence is TGCGCCAGCAGCCATCAGGACAGGCCCACTCATGGAAACACCATATATTTT.

This clone appeared many times. The chain carries TRBV7-9 and TRBJ2-7; tentatively, D is TRBD1 or TRBD2 (5 bases each). The CDR3 extends over 13 amino acids. V was cut by 4 bases and J by 5 bases, with 12 bases left in between. The V gene's germline CDR1 is SEHNR and CDR2 FQNEAQ (reference sequence). Here the CDR3 DNA reads TGTGCCAGCAGCTGGGACGGTGGCGACGAGCAGTACTTC. This sequence encodes CASSWDGGDEQYF.

This chain links TRBV30 with TRBJ1-3; D gene ambiguous. Germline assignment: CDR1 GTSNPN and CDR2 SVGIG (reference sequence). The CDR3 totals 12 residues. Trimming removed 4 bases from V and 2 bases from J, with 6 bases in between. As DNA, the CDR3 is TGTGCCTGGACTCACACTGGAAACACCATATATTTT. Translation gives CAWTHTGNTIYF.

The rearrangement links TRBV29-1 to TRBJ2-3, with D possibly TRBD1 on 5 matching bases. There are 13 residues in the CDR3. Germline lookup yields CDR1 SQVTM and CDR2 ANQGSEA. The ends were cut back, 4 bases at V and 0 bases at J, with 8 bases in the middle. The CDR3 sequence is CSVARASTDTQYF. In DNA form, the CDR3 reads TGCAGCGTTGCCAGGGCTAGCACAGATACGCAGTATTTT.

The V and J genes are TRBV13 and TRBJ1-1, with D perhaps matching TRBD1 (6 bases). V lost 2 bases and J 7 bases, leaving 17 bases between the germline ends. The CDR3 has 15 residues. CDR1 PRHDT and CDR2 FYEKMQ come from the germline V gene (reference sequence). This chain's CDR3 is CASSLMGAGRDEAFF. The CDR3 DNA is TGTGCCAGCAGCTTAATGGGGGCCGGGCGGGATGAAGCTTTCTTT. Full variable domain (missing parts from reference TRBV13 and TRBJ1-1): AAGVIQSPRHLIKEKRETATLKCYPIPRHDTVYWYQQGPGQDPQFLISFYEKMQSDKGSIPDRFSAQQFSDYHSELNMSSLELGDSALYFCASSLMGAGRDEAFFGQGTRLTVV.

The chain recombines TRBV14 with TRBJ2-3; D not certain. Germline CDR1 is SGHDN and CDR2 is FVKESK. The CDR3 has 16 amino acids. V lost 4 bases, J lost 0 bases, and 14 bases lay in between. Here the CDR3 DNA reads TGTGCCAGCAGCCGCCCCCACGCGACAAGCACAGATACGCAGTATTTT. Translation: CASSRPHATSTDTQYF.

The rearrangement joins TRBV2 to TRBJ1-5; D not resolved. This CDR3 has 15 residues. V dropped 1 base and J dropped 0 bases, with 7 bases sitting between them. Germline values: CDR1 SNHLY, CDR2 FYNNEI. CDR3 coding DNA: TGTGCCAGCAGTGAAGGGCCGTTTAGCAATCAGCCCCAGCATTTT. It specifies CASSEGPFSNQPQHF.

To note about this clone: At the DNA level, this CDR3 is encoded by other sequences in the same sample as well. V and J are TRBV9 and TRBJ1-3, with D possibly TRBD1 on 6 matching bases. CDR3 size: 15 residues. V gave up 2 bases and J gave up 0 bases, with 9 bases separating them. Germline V gene lookup returns CDR1 SGDLS and CDR2 YYNGEE. The CDR3 sequence is CASSVQGNSGNTIYF. In DNA, the CDR3 is TGTGCCAGCAGCGTCCAGGGGAACTCTGGAAACACCATATATTTT.

This chain uses TRBV15 with TRBJ1-2; 9 bases agree with TRBD1. The V and J ends lost 3 bases and 5 bases, in that order; junction bases with no gene match: 13. Germline CDR1 reads LNHNV; CDR2 reads YYDKDF (reference sequence). This CDR3 is 17 amino acids long. The CDR3 loop is CATSRGTPGQGPYGYTF. Written as DNA, the CDR3 is TGTGCCACCAGCAGGGGTACTCCGGGACAGGGTCCTTATGGCTACACCTTC.

V and J are TRBV19 and TRBJ1-1, with 8 bases lining up with TRBD1. The V segment lost 6 bases and the J segment 3 bases; nucleotides outside the gene matches: 12. CDR1 LNHDA and CDR2 SQIVND come from the germline V gene (reference sequence). The CDR3 is 16 amino acids. The CDR3, as DNA: TGTGCCAGTAGCCTATCAATAACAGGGGGGCACACTGAAGCTTTCTTT. Translating gives CASSLSITGGHTEAFF.